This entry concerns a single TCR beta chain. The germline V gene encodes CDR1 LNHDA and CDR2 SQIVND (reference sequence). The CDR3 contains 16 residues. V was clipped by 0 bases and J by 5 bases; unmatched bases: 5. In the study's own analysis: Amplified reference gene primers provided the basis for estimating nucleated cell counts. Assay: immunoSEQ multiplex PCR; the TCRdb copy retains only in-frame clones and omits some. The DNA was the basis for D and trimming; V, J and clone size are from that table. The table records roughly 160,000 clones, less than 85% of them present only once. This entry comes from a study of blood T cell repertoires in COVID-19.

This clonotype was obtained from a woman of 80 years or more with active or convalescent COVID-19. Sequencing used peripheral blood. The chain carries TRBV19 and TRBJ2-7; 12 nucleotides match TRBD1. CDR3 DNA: TGTGCCAGTAGTATAGAGGCCGGGACAGGGGGCAACGAGCAGTACTTC. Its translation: CASSIEAGTGGNEQYF.